One and the same sample provided the 12 T cell receptor beta chains below, sequenced in a study of T cells in localized non-small cell lung cancer. Only in-frame clones appear in the TCRdb table, and some are missing; sequencing was by immunoSEQ multiplex PCR. The sample records roughly 30,000 clones, 92% being singletons. The sequences come from peripheral blood mononuclear cells, collected before any cancer treatment. The receptors derive from a woman aged 35 to 75 with stage III lung adenocarcinoma.

The chain has TRBV9 and TRBJ2-1; weak D call: TRBD1 (5 bases). Trimming pared 4 bases from V and 0 bases from J, leaving 11 bases between. The germline gives CDR1 SGDLS, CDR2 YYNGEE. The CDR3 contains 15 residues. Here the CDR3 reads CASSSDKSSYNEQFF. CDR3 bases: TGTGCCAGCAGCTCGGACAAGAGCTCCTACAATGAGCAGTTCTTC.

The chain has TRBV5-6 and TRBJ2-1; 9 nucleotides line up with TRBD2. With 1 base clipped from V and 0 bases from J, the junction kept 5 bases outside the gene matches. The germline V gene encodes CDR1 SGHDT and CDR2 YYEEEE. The CDR3 has 17 amino acids. The CDR3 sequence: CASSLWSGRSSYNEQFF. The CDR3 DNA reads TGTGCCAGCAGCTTGTGGAGCGGGAGGTCCTCCTACAATGAGCAGTTCTTC.

V and J are TRBV5-4 and TRBJ1-4; perhaps TRBD1 as D (5 bases). Germline-derived CDR1 and CDR2 are SGHNT and YYREEE (reference sequence). CDR3 length: 15 residues. V was clipped by 2 bases and J by 10 bases, with 18 bases between them. The CDR3 DNA is TGTGCCAGCAGCTTTTCCGGGACTGGGGGTGGAAAACTGTTTTTT. Its protein product is CASSFSGTGGGKLFF.

V usage is TRBV5-4 and J usage is TRBJ2-6; D may be TRBD1 (6 bases). The CDR3 has 17 residues. CDR1 SGHNT and CDR2 YYREEE come from the germline V gene (reference sequence). The V and J ends lost 0 bases and 0 bases respectively, with 10 bases between them. The CDR3 DNA reads TGTGCCAGCAGCTTGGCAGGGGCACCCTCTGGGGCCAACGTCCTGACTTTC. As protein: CASSLAGAPSGANVLTF.

The chain recombines TRBV18 with TRBJ2-7; D uncertain. Germline loops: CDR1 KGHSH, CDR2 LQKENI. V lost 1 base and J 6 bases, leaving 10 bases between the germline ends. The CDR3 length is 13 residues. The DNA for the CDR3 is TGTGCCAGCTCACCACGTGCAGCAGCCGAGCAGTACTTC. Protein: CASSPRAAAEQYF.

The rearrangement uses TRBV11-2 and TRBJ1-1; 7 bases map to TRBD1. The ends lost 5 bases at V and 5 bases at J; junction bases unmatched: 8. The length of the CDR3 is 14 residues. Germline V lookup: CDR1 SGHAT, CDR2 FQNNGV. The CDR3 region is CASSTGAGGTEAFF. The CDR3 DNA reads as TGTGCCAGCAGCACAGGGGCCGGAGGTACTGAAGCTTTCTTT.

This sequence joins TRBV19 and TRBJ1-3, with D possibly TRBD1 on 5 matching bases. Germline V gene lookup returns CDR1 LNHDA and CDR2 SQIVND (reference sequence). The CDR3 is made up of 14 amino acids. V was cut by 6 bases and J by 2 bases, with 11 bases left in between. The CDR3 loop reads CASRRQTTGNTIYF. In DNA, the CDR3 is TGTGCCAGTAGGAGACAGACAACTGGAAACACCATATATTTT. The full variable domain, with the rest looked up from reference TRBV19 and TRBJ1-3, is DGGITQSPKYLFRKEGQNVTLSCEQNLNHDAMYWYRQDPGQGLRLIYYSQIVNDFQKGDIAEGYSVSREKKESFPLTVTSAQKNPTAFYLCASRRQTTGNTIYFGEGSWLTVV.

The chain carries TRBV5-1 and TRBJ2-2; D is unresolved. Germline lookup yields CDR1 SGHRS and CDR2 YFSETQ. Trimming shortened V by 0 bases and J by 1 base, and 10 bases separated the two germline ends. The CDR3 has 16 residues. CDR3 residues: CASSLDPIGNTGELFF. The CDR3 DNA reads TGCGCCAGCAGCTTGGATCCCATCGGGAACACCGGGGAGCTGTTTTTT.

This clone has just one count. This chain links TRBV19 with TRBJ2-7; either TRBD1 or TRBD2 may fit D (5 bases each). Germline CDR1 and CDR2: LNHDA and SQIVND (reference sequence). The CDR3 has 13 amino acids. Trimming took 3 bases from V and 7 from J, leaving 13 bases between them. CDR3 DNA: TGTGCCAGTAGTATGGTGGGGGTTCAGGAGCAGTACTTC. It specifies CASSMVGVQEQYF.

The genes are TRBV6-5 and TRBJ2-2; D possibly corresponds to TRBD1 (7 bases). CDR3 length: 15 amino acids. V lost 3 bases to trimming and J lost 6 bases, with 14 bases between them. Germline loops: CDR1 MNHEY, CDR2 SVGAGI. The CDR3 sequence is CASSYSGGMAGELFF. The CDR3, as DNA: TGTGCCAGCAGTTATTCAGGGGGGATGGCCGGGGAGCTGTTTTTT.

J is TRBJ1-1 and V is TRBV18; no reliable D call. V gave up 2 bases and J gave up 0 bases, with 4 bases separating them. CDR3 length: 13 residues. Per germline, CDR1 KGHSH and CDR2 LQKENI. This CDR3 is CASSPGLNTEAFF. For the CDR3, the DNA is TGTGCCAGCTCACCAGGGCTGAACACTGAAGCTTTCTTT.

The chain combines TRBV19 with TRBJ1-2; D is perhaps TRBD1 (6 bases). The CDR3 has 15 residues. The V end lost 3 bases, the J end lost 3 bases, and 14 bases lay between the germline ends. Germline loops: CDR1 LNHDA, CDR2 SQIVND (reference sequence). The CDR3 DNA is TGTGCCAGTAGTATCCGGGACAATGGGTACTATGGCTACACCTTC. Its protein is CASSIRDNGYYGYTF.